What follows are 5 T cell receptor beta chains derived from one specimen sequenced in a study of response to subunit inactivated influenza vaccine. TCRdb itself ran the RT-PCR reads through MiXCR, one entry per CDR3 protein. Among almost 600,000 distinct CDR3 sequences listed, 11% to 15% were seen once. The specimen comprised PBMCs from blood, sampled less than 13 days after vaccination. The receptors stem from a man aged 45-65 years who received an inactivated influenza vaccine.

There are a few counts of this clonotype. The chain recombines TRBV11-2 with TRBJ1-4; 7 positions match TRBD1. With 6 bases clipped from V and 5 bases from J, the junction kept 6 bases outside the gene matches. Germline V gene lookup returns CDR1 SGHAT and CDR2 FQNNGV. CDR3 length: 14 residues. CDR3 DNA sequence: TGTGCCAGCAGTCGCCCAGGGGGAAATGAAAAACTGTTTTTT. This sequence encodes CASSRPGGNEKLFF.

In DNA, the CDR3 is TGTGCCAGCTCACCAGTTCAGGGGCAAAACATTCAGTACTTC. It yields the protein CASSPVQGQNIQYF. V gene TRBV18 combines with J gene TRBJ2-4, with a tentative D call TRBD1 (6 bases). Germline loops: CDR1 KGHSH, CDR2 LQKENI. Trimming removed 2 bases from V and 5 bases from J, with 10 bases in between. The CDR3 length is 14 residues.

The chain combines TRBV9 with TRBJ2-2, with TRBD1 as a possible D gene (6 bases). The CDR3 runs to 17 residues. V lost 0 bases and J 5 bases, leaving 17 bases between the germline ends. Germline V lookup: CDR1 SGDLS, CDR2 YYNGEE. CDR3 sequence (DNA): TGTGCCAGCAGCGTAGTAGGCACAGGGTCAATGACCGGGGAGCTGTTTTTT. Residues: CASSVVGTGSMTGELFF. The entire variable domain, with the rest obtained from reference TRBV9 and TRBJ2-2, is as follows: DSGVTQTPKHLITATGQRVTLRCSPRSGDLSVYWYQQSLDQGLQFLIQYYNGEERAKGNILERFSAQQFPDLHSELNLSSLELGDSALYFCASSVVGTGSMTGELFFGEGSRLTVL.

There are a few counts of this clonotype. CDR3 nucleotide sequence: TGCAGTGTGACAGGGGGCAACACCGGGGAGCTGTTTTTT. Amino acids: CSVTGGNTGELFF. The chain has TRBV20-1 and TRBJ2-2, with TRBD1 matching 10 bases. Germline trimming cut 7 bases from V and 2 bases from J; bases unmatched to any gene: 1. Germline V gene lookup returns CDR1 DFQATT and CDR2 SNEGSKA (reference sequence). This CDR3 is 13 amino acids long.

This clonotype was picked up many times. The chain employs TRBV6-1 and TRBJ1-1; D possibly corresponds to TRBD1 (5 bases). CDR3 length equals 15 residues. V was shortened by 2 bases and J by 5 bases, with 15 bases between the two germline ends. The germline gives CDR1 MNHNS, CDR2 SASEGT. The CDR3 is CASSERGVLWTEAFF. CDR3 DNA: TGTGCCAGCAGTGAACGGGGGGTTCTCTGGACTGAAGCTTTCTTT.